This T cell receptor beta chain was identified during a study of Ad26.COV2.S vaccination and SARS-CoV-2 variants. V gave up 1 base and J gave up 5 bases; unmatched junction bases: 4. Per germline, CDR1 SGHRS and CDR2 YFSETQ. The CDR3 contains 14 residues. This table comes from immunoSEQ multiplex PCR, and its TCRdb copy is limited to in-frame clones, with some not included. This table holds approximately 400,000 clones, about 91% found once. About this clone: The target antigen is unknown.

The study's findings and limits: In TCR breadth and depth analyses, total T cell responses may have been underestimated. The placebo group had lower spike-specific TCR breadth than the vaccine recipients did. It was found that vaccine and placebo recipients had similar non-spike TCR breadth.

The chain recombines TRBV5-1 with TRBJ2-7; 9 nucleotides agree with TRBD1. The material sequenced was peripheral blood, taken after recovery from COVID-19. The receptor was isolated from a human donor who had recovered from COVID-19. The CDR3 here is CASSLYRGRDEQYF. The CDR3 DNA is TGCGCCAGCAGCTTGTACAGGGGGCGCGACGAGCAGTACTTC.